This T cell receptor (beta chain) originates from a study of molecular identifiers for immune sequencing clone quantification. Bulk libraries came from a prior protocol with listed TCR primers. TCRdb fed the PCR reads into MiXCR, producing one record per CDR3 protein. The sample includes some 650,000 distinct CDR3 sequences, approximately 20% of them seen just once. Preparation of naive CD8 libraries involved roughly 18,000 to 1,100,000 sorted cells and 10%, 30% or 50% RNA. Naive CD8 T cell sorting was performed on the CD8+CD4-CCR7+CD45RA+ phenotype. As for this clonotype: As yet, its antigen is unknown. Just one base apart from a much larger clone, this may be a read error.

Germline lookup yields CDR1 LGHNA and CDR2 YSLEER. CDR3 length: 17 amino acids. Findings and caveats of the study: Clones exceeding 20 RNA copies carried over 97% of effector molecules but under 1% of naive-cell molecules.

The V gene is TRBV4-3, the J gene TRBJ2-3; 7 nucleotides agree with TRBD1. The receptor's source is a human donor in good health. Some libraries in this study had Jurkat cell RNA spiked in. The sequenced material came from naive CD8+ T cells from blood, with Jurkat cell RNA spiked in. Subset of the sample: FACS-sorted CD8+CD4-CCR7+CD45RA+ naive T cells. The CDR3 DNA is TGCGCCAGCAGCCAAGATCGCACGGGACAGTACACAGATCCGCAGTATTTT. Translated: CASSQDRTGQYTDPQYF.